Following are 5 T cell receptor beta chains from one sample sequenced in a study of CD8+CD57+ T cells in acquired aplastic anemia. Profiling of TCR beta VDJ combinations and CDR3 sequences used genomic DNA as template. TCRdb analysed the reads with MiXCR anew, one entry per CDR3 protein. The table lists about 190,000 distinct CDR3 sequences, less than 65% of them singletons. The sequenced material came from sorted CD4+, CD8+, or CD8+CD57+ T cells (not recorded which) from PBMCs. These receptor sequences come from a human donor in good health, serving as a control.

This clonotype was seen ten or more times. The gene calls are TRBV29-1 and TRBJ1-1; D unclear. The V gene's germline CDR1 is SQVTM and CDR2 ANQGSEA. The V and J ends lost 4 bases and 10 bases respectively, with 13 bases between them. The CDR3 spans 11 residues. In DNA form, the CDR3 reads TGCAGCGTTGGACACTCCTTTCGAGCTTTCTTT. Translated, it gives CSVGHSFRAFF.

About this clonotype: It may be a read error: a sequence one base away is much more abundant. The chain couples TRBV9 to TRBJ2-5, with 10 bases matching TRBD2. V was pared by 0 bases and J by 4 bases, with 6 bases of the junction left unmatched. This CDR3 comprises 16 residues. Germline CDR1 reads SGDLS; CDR2 reads YYNGEE. The CDR3 DNA is TGTGCCAGCAGCGTAGGTAGCGGGGGGTTCCCAGAGACCCAGTACTTC. Its protein product is CASSVGSGGFPETQYF.

The V call is TRBV7-9, the J call TRBJ2-1, with D possibly TRBD2 on 5 matching bases. Germline loops: CDR1 SEHNR, CDR2 FQNEAQ (reference sequence). The V gene lost 5 bases and the J gene lost 0 bases, with 8 bases spanning the gap. The CDR3 length is 14 residues. The CDR3 spells CASSQGSSYNEQFF. The DNA of the CDR3 is TGTGCCAGCAGCCAAGGGAGCTCCTACAATGAGCAGTTCTTC.

For this clonotype: The conserved phenylalanine or tryptophan normally closing the CDR3 is absent here, so this likely arose from a read error. The V call is TRBV20-1, the J call TRBJ1-2; D is uncertain. Between the trimmed V and J ends, which lost 5 bases and 8 bases, there was a span of 3 bases. Germline assignment: CDR1 DFQATT and CDR2 SNEGSKA (reference sequence). The CDR3 covers 8 residues. The CDR3 region is CSACGYTY. CDR3 DNA sequence: TGCAGTGCTTGCGGCTACACCTAC.

The table lists this clonotype with a few counts. The chain joins TRBV7-9 to TRBJ2-7; D is ambiguous. The CDR3 consists of 12 residues. CDR1 SEHNR and CDR2 FQNEAQ come from the germline V gene (reference sequence). V was cut by 5 bases and J by 1 base, with 6 bases left in between. CDR3 residues: CASSLQSYEQYF. For the CDR3, the DNA is TGTGCCAGCAGCCTGCAGTCCTACGAGCAGTACTTC.